These T cell receptor beta chains were read from a single sample in a study of blood T cell repertoires in COVID-19. Here immunoSEQ multiplex PCR was the method, and the copy in TCRdb shows in-frame clones only, minus some. Among 250,000 to 400,000 clones listed, 70% to 90% were seen once. Sequenced sample: peripheral blood. Receptors originate from a woman aged 30 to 39 with COVID-19, enrolled during active disease. The conserved cysteine and the conserved F or W are not part of the CDR3 here. The order of the fields is CDR3 length, D gene, V gene, CDR3 protein. The D gene is left open where the match is weak.

cdr3_length: 14; d_call: TRBD1; v_call: TRBV7-9; cdr3_aa: ASSSGAQDRGGGYT
cdr3_length: 12; d_call: .; v_call: TRBV7-8; cdr3_aa: ASSIAPVLYGYT
cdr3_length: 13; d_call: TRBD1; v_call: TRBV5-4; cdr3_aa: ASSGRDSNTGELF
cdr3_length: 11; d_call: .; v_call: TRBV14; cdr3_aa: ASTGSYNSPLH
cdr3_length: 11; d_call: .; v_call: TRBV12-3/TRBV12-4; cdr3_aa: ASSSRTTDGYT
cdr3_length: 11; d_call: .; v_call: TRBV15; cdr3_aa: ATSRGAHQPQH
cdr3_length: 11; d_call: TRBD2; v_call: TRBV24-1; cdr3_aa: ATRAGVAETQY
cdr3_length: 14; d_call: TRBD1; v_call: TRBV7-8; cdr3_aa: ASSRPSGTANTEAF
cdr3_length: 13; d_call: TRBD2; v_call: TRBV19; cdr3_aa: ASSIGAGGINEQF
cdr3_length: 16; d_call: TRBD2; v_call: TRBV6-1; cdr3_aa: ASSEIPPGGTTRGEQY
cdr3_length: 17; d_call: TRBD2; v_call: TRBV27; cdr3_aa: ASSLSPPLAGRLYNEQF
cdr3_length: 13; d_call: TRBD1; v_call: TRBV19; cdr3_aa: ASSTGTASGNTIY
cdr3_length: 12; d_call: TRBD1; v_call: TRBV5-1; cdr3_aa: ASSLGQGGQPQH
cdr3_length: 12; d_call: TRBD1; v_call: TRBV24-1; cdr3_aa: ATSDTGVYTEAF
cdr3_length: 15; d_call: TRBD2; v_call: TRBV5-1; cdr3_aa: ASRKTSGGPSGETQY
cdr3_length: 13; d_call: .; v_call: TRBV19; cdr3_aa: ASSPPFWGRNEQF
cdr3_length: 13; d_call: TRBD1; v_call: TRBV5-1; cdr3_aa: ASSLGTGGLETQY
cdr3_length: 13; d_call: .; v_call: TRBV5-8; cdr3_aa: ASKGGLVTNTEAF
cdr3_length: 12; d_call: TRBD1; v_call: TRBV7-9; cdr3_aa: ASSLNRGDYGYT
cdr3_length: 11; d_call: .; v_call: TRBV6-5; cdr3_aa: ASTTPMNTEAF
cdr3_length: 12; d_call: .; v_call: TRBV3-1/TRBV3-2; cdr3_aa: ASSQETAWDTIY
cdr3_length: 12; d_call: TRBD2; v_call: TRBV7-2; cdr3_aa: ATAGGGSYNEQF
cdr3_length: 11; d_call: TRBD1; v_call: TRBV5-5; cdr3_aa: ASSSRQGKGYT
cdr3_length: 12; d_call: .; v_call: TRBV2; cdr3_aa: ASSIGGVTGELF
cdr3_length: 13; d_call: .; v_call: TRBV28; cdr3_aa: ASSSPPQGFKPQH
cdr3_length: 14; d_call: TRBD2; v_call: TRBV5-6; cdr3_aa: ASSLGTSGFSYTQY
cdr3_length: 13; d_call: TRBD2; v_call: TRBV4-3; cdr3_aa: ASSQERGLGYEQY
cdr3_length: 11; d_call: TRBD2; v_call: TRBV2; cdr3_aa: ASTSGGNLEQF
cdr3_length: 13; d_call: .; v_call: TRBV18; cdr3_aa: ASSADGMYGTEAF
cdr3_length: 12; d_call: TRBD1; v_call: TRBV7-3; cdr3_aa: ASSPGTGTYEQY
cdr3_length: 10; d_call: .; v_call: TRBV6-1; cdr3_aa: ASSERLYGYT
cdr3_length: 12; d_call: TRBD1; v_call: TRBV18; cdr3_aa: ASHAGQGSYEQY
cdr3_length: 10; d_call: .; v_call: TRBV5-4; cdr3_aa: ASSLRDQTQY
cdr3_length: 15; d_call: .; v_call: TRBV4-1; cdr3_aa: ASSQDMRPGLNSPLH
cdr3_length: 15; d_call: .; v_call: TRBV10-3; cdr3_aa: AISELLGLSSYNEQF
cdr3_length: 11; d_call: .; v_call: TRBV12-3/TRBV12-4; cdr3_aa: ASSLSVNTEAF
cdr3_length: 13; d_call: TRBD1; v_call: TRBV19; cdr3_aa: ASSIDGQGRQPQH